The 6 T cell receptor beta chains in this list originate from one sample, sequenced in a study of shared clonotypes between healthy human individuals. The protocol was immunoSEQ multiplex PCR, while the TCRdb copy is restricted to in-frame clones and leaves out a portion. The data hold some 1.1 million clones, with 70% to 80% observed a single time. Sequences were obtained from memory CD4+ T cells from PBMCs. The subset was: CD45RA-negative fraction. All receptors derive from a man between 18 and 35 years old in good health. Some clones in this sample may be carry-over from other donors' samples.

J is TRBJ2-3 and V is TRBV4-2; 9 nucleotides line up with TRBD1. The CDR3 contains 17 residues. The germline gives CDR1 LGHNA, CDR2 YNFKEQ. With 2 bases clipped from V and 6 bases from J, the junction kept 12 bases outside the gene matches. The CDR3 bases are TGTGCCAGCAGCCAAAAGGCGGGACAGGGTATGTGGGATACGCAGTATTTT. It yields the protein CASSQKAGQGMWDTQYF.

The genes are TRBV6-4 and TRBJ1-4; D is possibly TRBD1 (5 bases). This CDR3 is built from 15 residues. Looked up from germline, CDR1 is MRHNA and CDR2 is SNTAGT. Between the trimmed V and J ends, which lost 5 bases and 7 bases, there was a span of 17 bases. The CDR3 region has the DNA TGTGCCAGCAGTCTCGTTCCAGGGATGGGTGAAAAACTGTTTTTT. Translated, it gives CASSLVPGMGEKLFF.

J is TRBJ2-5 and V is TRBV7-3, with D maybe TRBD2 (5 bases). The germline gives CDR1 SGHTA, CDR2 FQGTGA. The CDR3 sequence is 14 residues long. V lost 1 base and J 2 bases, leaving 8 bases between the germline ends. CDR3: CASSLSLAQETQYF. In nucleotides, the CDR3 is TGTGCCAGCAGCTTAAGCCTAGCACAAGAGACCCAGTACTTC. The whole variable domain, filled in from reference TRBV7-3 and TRBJ2-5, reads GAGVSQTPSNKVTEKGKYVELRCDPISGHTALYWYRQSLGQGPEFLIYFQGTGAADDSGLPNDRFFAVRPEGSVSTLKIQRTERGDSAVYLCASSLSLAQETQYFGPGTRLLVL.

The V and J genes are TRBV30 and TRBJ2-7; unclear D gene. V was clipped by 3 bases and J by 0 bases, with 9 bases between them. Germline CDR1 GTSNPN, CDR2 SVGIG (reference sequence). The CDR3 covers 13 residues. The DNA for the CDR3 is TGTGCCTGGAGCAGGAAGGGCTCCTACGAGCAGTACTTC. It codes for CAWSRKGSYEQYF.

The rearrangement links TRBV7-9 to TRBJ1-4, with 7 bases that match TRBD1. This CDR3 region has 11 residues. Germline loops: CDR1 SEHNR, CDR2 FQNEAQ (reference sequence). Trimming removed 5 bases from V and 15 bases from J; junction bases left unmatched: 6. The CDR3 DNA is TGTGCCAGCAGCCTCCAAGGACAGGTGTTTTTT. Translated, it gives CASSLQGQVFF.

This clone was observed a single time. The V call is TRBV28, the J call TRBJ2-5; TRBD1 agrees at 7 bases. The V and J ends lost 4 bases and 5 bases, in that order; junction bases with no gene match: 13. This CDR3 is built from 16 residues. Per germline, CDR1 MDHEN and CDR2 SYDVKM. The CDR3 nucleotides read TGTGCCAGCAGTTCCACGTACCAGGGGGATAAGGAGACCCAGTACTTC. Translating gives CASSSTYQGDKETQYF.